In its sample, the clone carrying this TCR beta chain was seen many times. This record comes from a study of T-cell reconstitution after alpha-beta-depleted transplantation in children. The authors prepared the TCRbeta library with unique molecular identifiers. TCRdb fed the PCR reads into MiXCR, producing one record per CDR3 protein. This table has 280,000 or so distinct CDR3 sequences, around a tenth appearing once. V lost 2 bases to trimming and J lost 1 base; unmatched junction nucleotides: 8. The CDR3 is 17 amino acids. This TCR was sampled from a male patient between 2 and 10 years old who had a stem cell transplant for chronic granulomatous disease, so the T cells may come from the graft donor. The V and J genes are TRBV12-3 or TRBV12-4 and TRBJ2-3; TRBD2 agrees at 8 bases. Sequences were derived from peripheral blood, sampled 180 days after TCRalphabeta/CD19-depleted stem cell transplant. The CDR3 spells CASSLSVGLEGTDTQYF. CDR3 bases: TGTGCCAGCAGTTTATCGGTGGGACTAGAGGGCACAGATACGCAGTATTTT.